This T cell receptor beta chain comes out of a study of CD8 T cells in Susac syndrome. RNA was extracted with the RNeasy kit, and a quantity of 0.5 to 1 ug was reverse transcribed using random hexamers. TCRdb recomputed calls from the immunoSEQ multiplex PCR reads with MiXCR, one row per CDR3 protein. The table includes about 130,000 distinct CDR3 sequences, under 95% detected once. The authors negatively isolated CD8+ and CD4+ T cells and FACS-enriched TEMRA cells. The sequence was collected from a human donor with multiple sclerosis. The source material was CD8+ T cells from PBMCs.

CDR3 DNA: TGTGCCAGCAGCCTGGGTCTCACAGATACGCAGTATTTT. This translates into CASSLGLTDTQYF. This chain links TRBV14 with TRBJ2-3; unclear D gene. The germline V gene has CDR1 SGHDN and CDR2 FVKESK. CDR3 length equals 13 residues. Trimming removed 4 bases at V and 2 bases at J, with 7 bases between.